One T cell receptor beta chain is described in this entry. Its target is not known. Using immunoSEQ multiplex PCR, the repertoire was profiled, and TCRdb retains in-frame clones only, with some absent. The table shows more than 850,000 clones, with about 84% occurring only once. This entry is derived from a study of shared clonotypes between healthy human individuals. The CDR3 length is 14 residues. Germline assignment: CDR1 KGHSH and CDR2 LQKENI. V lost 4 bases to trimming and J lost 2 bases; unmatched junction nucleotides: 1. Study-wide results and limits: Clonotype sharing across several donors was observed for about 5.5% of naive CD4 clonotypes.

The sequenced sample consisted of memory CD4+ T cells from PBMCs. The subset denotes: CD45RA-negative fraction. The sequence was obtained from a young man in good health. Some clones in this sample may be carry-over from other donors' samples. V gene TRBV18 combines with J gene TRBJ2-7; 11 bases fit TRBD1. The CDR3 DNA follows: TGTGCCAGCTCACGGGGACAGGGGGCCTACGAGCAGTACTTC. Its protein is CASSRGQGAYEQYF.